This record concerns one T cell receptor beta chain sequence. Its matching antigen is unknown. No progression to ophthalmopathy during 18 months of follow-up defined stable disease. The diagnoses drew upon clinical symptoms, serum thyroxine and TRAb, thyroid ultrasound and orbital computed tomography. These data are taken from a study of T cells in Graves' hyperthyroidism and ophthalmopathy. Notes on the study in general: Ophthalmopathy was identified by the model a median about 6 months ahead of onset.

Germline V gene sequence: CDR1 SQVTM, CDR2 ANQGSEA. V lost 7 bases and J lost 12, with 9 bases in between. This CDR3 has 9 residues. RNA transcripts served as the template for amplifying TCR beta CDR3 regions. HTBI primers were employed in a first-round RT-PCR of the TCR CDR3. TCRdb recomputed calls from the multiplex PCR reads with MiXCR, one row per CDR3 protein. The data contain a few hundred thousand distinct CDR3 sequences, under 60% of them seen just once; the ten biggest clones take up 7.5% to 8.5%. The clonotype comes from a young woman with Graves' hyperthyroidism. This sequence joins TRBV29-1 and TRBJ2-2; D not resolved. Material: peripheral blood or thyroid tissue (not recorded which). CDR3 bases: TGCAGCGCAACGGGTCAGCTGTTTTTT. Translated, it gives CSATGQLFF.